Below are 30 T cell receptor beta chains sequenced from a single sample in a study of shared clonotypes between healthy human individuals. The table came from immunoSEQ multiplex PCR; TCRdb's copy has only in-frame clones and leaves some out. The profile shows around 940,000 clones, 76% of them singletons. The specimen was memory CD4+ T cells sorted from blood. The subset here: CD45RA-negative fraction. The receptors were sampled from a man between 18 and 29 years old in good health.

This chain uses TRBV5-8 with TRBJ1-1; a possible D gene is TRBD1 (6 bases). This CDR3 region has 17 residues. Trimming cost V 1 base and J 3 bases, with 19 bases left between them. In germline, CDR1 is SGHTS, CDR2 YDEGEE. The CDR3 sequence is CASSLWAPGAGDTEAFF. The CDR3 DNA reads TGTGCCAGCAGCTTGTGGGCCCCAGGGGCGGGGGACACTGAAGCTTTCTTT.

The chain employs TRBV5-1 and TRBJ2-1, with D possibly TRBD1 on 5 matching bases. The germline V gene encodes CDR1 SGHRS and CDR2 YFSETQ. V dropped 4 bases and J dropped 8 bases, with 16 bases sitting between them. The CDR3 is 14 amino acids. Here the CDR3 reads CASSPRVGQDEQFF. Here the CDR3 DNA reads TGCGCCAGCAGCCCCAGGGTCGGTCAGGATGAGCAGTTCTTC.

Comments on this clone: Other DNA sequences of this sample code for an identical CDR3. The V and J genes are TRBV10-3 and TRBJ2-1; D uncertain. V was cut by 0 bases and J by 0 bases, with 6 bases left in between. CDR3 length: 15 amino acids. Germline-derived CDR1 and CDR2 are ENHRY and SYGVKD. CDR3 sequence: CAISESGSSYNEQFF. CDR3 DNA: TGTGCCATCAGTGAGTCTGGAAGCTCCTACAATGAGCAGTTCTTC.

About this clone: A far larger clone lies a single base away; this is likely a read error. The genes are TRBV27 and TRBJ2-7; possible D gene TRBD1, 6 bases. Germline V gene lookup returns CDR1 MNHEY and CDR2 SMNVEV (reference sequence). V was trimmed by 6 bases and J by 0 bases, leaving 12 bases between them. CDR3 length equals 14 residues. The DNA for the CDR3 is TGTGCCAGCAGCCGGGACACCAGCTCCTACGAGCAGTACTTC. It codes for CASSRDTSSYEQYF.

The gene calls are TRBV28 and TRBJ2-7, with D possibly being TRBD1 or TRBD2 (5 bases each). V lost 7 bases, J lost 2 bases, and 18 bases lay in between. CDR3 size: 15 residues. CDR1 and CDR2 from the germline V gene are MDHEN and SYDVKM. CDR3 nucleotides: TGTGCCAGCATCCCCGGGGCAGCTAACACCTACGAGCAGTACTTC. Residues: CASIPGAANTYEQYF.

The chain is built from TRBV6-5 and TRBJ2-2; possible D gene TRBD1, 6 bases. Germline values: CDR1 MNHEY, CDR2 SVGAGI. V was trimmed by 10 bases and J by 6 bases, leaving 18 bases between them. The length of the CDR3 is 14 residues. CDR3 DNA sequence: TGTGCCACCCACGGGGACATAGGCGCCGGGGAGCTGTTTTTT. Its protein product is CATHGDIGAGELFF.

The V call is TRBV30, the J call TRBJ2-2; a possible D gene is TRBD2 (6 bases). CDR1 GTSNPN and CDR2 SVGIG come from the germline V gene (reference sequence). The CDR3 sequence is 16 residues long. V lost 0 bases and J 4 bases, leaving 15 bases between the germline ends. The CDR3 here is CAWSVTGSWGTGELFF. CDR3 coding DNA: TGTGCCTGGAGTGTAACCGGGAGTTGGGGCACCGGGGAGCTGTTTTTT.

The rearrangement uses TRBV6-6 and TRBJ2-1; TRBD1 or TRBD2 may be the D gene (5 bases each). The CDR3 is made up of 15 amino acids. The germline V gene encodes CDR1 MNHNY and CDR2 SVGAGI (reference sequence). V was pared by 2 bases and J by 3 bases, with 11 bases between. The CDR3 bases are TGTGCCAGCAGTTACCGGGACGGAGTCTACAATGAGCAGTTCTTC. This sequence encodes CASSYRDGVYNEQFF.

About this clone: Other nucleotide sequences in the sample specify the same CDR3. The V gene is TRBV28, the J gene TRBJ1-2; D remains unclear. CDR1 is MDHEN and CDR2 is SYDVKM in the germline V gene. This CDR3 comprises 13 residues. V gave up 3 bases and J gave up 3 bases, with 8 bases separating them. CDR3 amino acids: CASSLKGYYGYTF. The CDR3 region has the DNA TGTGCCAGCAGTTTGAAGGGTTACTATGGCTACACCTTC.

The V call is TRBV20-1, the J call TRBJ2-5, with TRBD2 matching over 8 bases. Germline V gene sequence: CDR1 DFQATT, CDR2 SNEGSKA (reference sequence). This CDR3 is built from 10 residues. Trimming at V came to 3 bases and at J to 13 bases, leaving 4 bases not matched to a gene. CDR3 region: CSARRGVMYF. The CDR3, as DNA: TGCAGTGCTAGGCGGGGGGTTATGTACTTC.

In its sample, this clone was seen a few times. The chain joins TRBV20-1 to TRBJ1-2, with 9 bases lining up with TRBD1. The germline gives CDR1 DFQATT, CDR2 SNEGSKA (reference sequence). There are 11 residues in the CDR3. Here the CDR3 DNA reads TGCAGCCCGACAGGGGGAGGTGGCTACACCTTC. Translation gives CSPTGGGGYTF.

The gene calls are TRBV29-1 and TRBJ1-5; weak D call: TRBD1 (6 bases). CDR1 is SQVTM and CDR2 is ANQGSEA in the germline V gene. The CDR3 is 14 amino acids. Trimming left V 4 bases short and J 7 bases short, with 17 bases between. The CDR3 DNA is TGCAGCGTTGCTGATTCCAACGGGGGCCAGCCCCAGCATTTT. Amino acids: CSVADSNGGQPQHF.

The rearrangement uses TRBV28 and TRBJ2-7; no definite D call. This CDR3 has 14 amino acids. Trimming took 3 bases from V and 4 from J, leaving 13 bases between them. Germline CDR1 reads MDHEN; CDR2 reads SYDVKM. CDR3 coding DNA: TGTGCCAGCAGTTTCTCAACTATTTCGTACGAGCAGTACTTC. It is translated as CASSFSTISYEQYF.

The V gene is TRBV10-3, the J gene TRBJ1-1, with 7 bases lining up with TRBD1. The V gene's germline CDR1 is ENHRY and CDR2 SYGVKD. CDR3 length: 15 amino acids. V trimming: 7 bases; J trimming: 1 base; junction bases outside the gene matches: 9. The CDR3 protein is CAIKEDGTANTEAFF. The CDR3 region has the DNA TGTGCCATCAAAGAGGATGGGACAGCGAACACTGAAGCTTTCTTT.

This clone has more than one count but fewer than ten. CDR3 bases: TGTGCCAGCAGATCGACAGGGCACGAGCAGTACTTC. Residues: CASRSTGHEQYF. The chain employs TRBV7-2 and TRBJ2-7; 7 bases are a match to TRBD1. Germline V gives CDR1 SGHTA, CDR2 FQGNSA. This CDR3 is 12 amino acids long. The trim removed 6 bases at V and 5 bases at J, leaving 4 bases unmatched.

The rearrangement uses TRBV27 and TRBJ1-4; D not certain. CDR3 size: 15 residues. Germline V CDR1 and CDR2: MNHEY, SMNVEV (reference sequence). V gave up 4 bases and J gave up 7 bases, with 16 bases separating them. The CDR3 DNA follows: TGTGCCAGCAGTTCGAGTTGGCAGGTCGCTGAAAAACTGTTTTTT. This encodes CASSSSWQVAEKLFF. Full variable domain (outside the CDR3, taken from reference TRBV27 and TRBJ1-4): EAQVTQNPRYLITVTGKKLTVTCSQNMNHEYMSWYRQDPGLGLRQIYYSMNVEVTDKGDVPEGYKVSRKEKRNFPLILESPSPNQTSLYFCASSSSWQVAEKLFFGSGTQLSVL.

This chain connects TRBV5-1 to TRBJ2-7, with 10 positions matching TRBD2. The J segment lost 5 bases and the V segment lost 0 bases, leaving 5 bases of the junction unmatched. In germline, CDR1 is SGHRS, CDR2 YFSETQ. CDR3 length equals 15 residues. In DNA form, the CDR3 reads TGCGCCAGCAGCTTGGCTAGCGGGAGTATGAACGAGCAGTACTTC. Protein: CASSLASGSMNEQYF.

V is TRBV6-6 and J is TRBJ1-2; perhaps TRBD1 as D (6 bases). In germline, CDR1 is MNHNY, CDR2 SVGAGI (reference sequence). V shed 4 bases and J shed 10 bases, with 10 bases lying between them. The CDR3 consists of 11 residues. CDR3 sequence reads: CASSWTEYYTF. As DNA, the CDR3 is TGTGCCAGCAGTTGGACAGAGTACTACACCTTC.

The chain is built from TRBV5-6 and TRBJ2-2; the D gene is possibly TRBD1 (6 bases). The germline gives CDR1 SGHDT, CDR2 YYEEEE. This CDR3 has 14 amino acids. V lost 4 bases to trimming and J lost 4 bases, with 11 bases between them. The CDR3 nucleotides are TGTGCCAGCAGCCCGGACAGTCGCACCGGGGAGCTGTTTTTT. Translation gives CASSPDSRTGELFF. The complete variable domain, with remaining parts taken from reference TRBV5-6 and TRBJ2-2, reads DAGVTQSPTHLIKTRGQQVTLRCSPKSGHDTVSWYQQALGQGPQFIFQYYEEEERQRGNFPDRFSGHQFPNYSSELNVNALLLGDSALYLCASSPDSRTGELFFGEGSRLTVL.

This chain connects TRBV27 to TRBJ2-5; D remains unclear. In germline, CDR1 is MNHEY, CDR2 SMNVEV (reference sequence). The CDR3 is 15 amino acids. Trimming cost V 3 bases and J 2 bases, with 13 bases left between them. The CDR3 sequence is CASSFGRKNQETQYF. CDR3 nucleotide sequence: TGTGCCAGCAGTTTTGGGCGGAAGAATCAAGAGACCCAGTACTTC.

The CDR3 nucleotides are TGTGCCAGCAGAAAACCCGGGACAGGGGCCAACAATGAGCAGTTCTTC. It is translated as CASRKPGTGANNEQFF. The genes are TRBV2 and TRBJ2-1; 10 bases are a match to TRBD1. The J segment lost 5 bases and the V segment lost 6 bases, leaving 10 bases of the junction unmatched. CDR1 is SNHLY, CDR2 FYNNEI, per germline. The CDR3 has 16 amino acids.

This clone appeared a few times. The CDR3 nucleotides read TGTGCCAGTAGCCGTGTTGGGACACGAGATACGCAGTATTTT. Protein sequence: CASSRVGTRDTQYF. This rearrangement joins TRBV19 to TRBJ2-3; a weak D match, TRBD1 (6 bases). CDR1 and CDR2 (germline): LNHDA, SQIVND (reference sequence). This CDR3 has 14 amino acids. Between the trimmed V and J ends, which lost 6 bases and 5 bases, there was a span of 15 bases.

The chain employs TRBV14 and TRBJ1-2; maybe TRBD1 (6 bases). The CDR3 length is 16 residues. CDR1 is SGHDN and CDR2 is FVKESK in the germline V gene. V lost 3 bases and J 7 bases, leaving 21 bases between the germline ends. The CDR3 here is CASSHSSGAGASGYTF. The CDR3 nucleotides are TGTGCCAGCAGCCATTCATCGGGGGCGGGGGCAAGTGGCTACACCTTC.

Comment on this clone: The sample carries other DNA sequences with the same CDR3. V usage is TRBV5-1 and J usage is TRBJ2-1; D remains ambiguous. V lost 4 bases and J 4 bases, leaving 9 bases between the germline ends. This CDR3 is 13 amino acids long. CDR1 and CDR2 (germline): SGHRS, YFSETQ. The CDR3, as DNA: TGCGCCAGCAGCCCCGGGCCTTACAATGAGCAGTTCTTC. Translating it yields CASSPGPYNEQFF.

This clone was counted only a few times. The CDR3 DNA reads TGTGCCAGCAGCGTAGTTCCAGGGAACACTGAAGCTTTCTTT. Amino acids: CASSVVPGNTEAFF. This chain joins TRBV9 and TRBJ1-1; D ambiguous. The CDR3 is 14 amino acids. Trimming removed 0 bases at V and 1 base at J, with 7 bases between. In germline, CDR1 is SGDLS, CDR2 YYNGEE. Complete variable domain (other parts from reference TRBV9 and TRBJ1-1): DSGVTQTPKHLITATGQRVTLRCSPRSGDLSVYWYQQSLDQGLQFLIQYYNGEERAKGNILERFSAQQFPDLHSELNLSSLELGDSALYFCASSVVPGNTEAFFGQGTRLTVV.

The rearrangement joins TRBV5-1 to TRBJ2-7; D possibly corresponds to TRBD1 (5 bases). This CDR3 contains 15 residues. CDR1 and CDR2 from the germline V gene are SGHRS and YFSETQ. V gave up 3 bases and J gave up 3 bases, with 16 bases separating them. The CDR3 region is CASSSLGAGIYEQYF. CDR3 bases: TGCGCCAGCAGCTCGCTTGGGGCAGGGATCTACGAGCAGTACTTC.

The CDR3 sequence is CTTKAGELYEQYF. The CDR3 DNA reads TGTACTACGAAGGCCGGGGAACTCTACGAGCAGTACTTC. The V gene is TRBV10-3, the J gene TRBJ2-7, with D possibly matching TRBD2 (5 bases). The CDR3 length is 13 residues. Germline V gene data show CDR1 as ENHRY and CDR2 as SYGVKD.

DNA for the CDR3: TGTGCCAGCAGCGTCCGGACAGGGGTATCCACAGATACGCAGTATTTT. It specifies CASSVRTGVSTDTQYF. This sequence joins TRBV7-9 and TRBJ2-3, with 9 nucleotides matching TRBD1. The length of the CDR3 is 16 residues. J lost 2 bases, V lost 5 bases, and 8 bases had no gene match. Germline V gives CDR1 SEHNR, CDR2 FQNEAQ (reference sequence).

This clone was seen a few times. V is TRBV10-3 and J is TRBJ2-1; TRBD2 aligns across 7 bases. The CDR3 is 13 amino acids. Germline CDR1 ENHRY, CDR2 SYGVKD. The J segment lost 9 bases and the V segment lost 5 bases, leaving 7 bases of the junction unmatched. The CDR3 bases are TGTGCCATCAGTCTTGGGACTAAGCCTGAGCAGTTCTTC. As protein: CAISLGTKPEQFF.

This clone was recorded at least ten times. Other DNA sequences in this specimen translate into the identical CDR3. This chain joins TRBV14 and TRBJ1-2, with D unresolved. CDR1 is SGHDN and CDR2 is FVKESK in the germline V gene. The V and J ends lost 0 bases and 1 base respectively, with 3 bases between them. The CDR3 runs 13 residues. The DNA for the CDR3 is TGTGCCAGCAGCCAAGAATTTAACTATGGCTACACCTTC. Its translation: CASSQEFNYGYTF.